The 5 T cell receptor beta chains below were found in one sample sequenced in a study of Ad26.COV2.S vaccination and SARS-CoV-2 variants (dated by TCRdb to the early 2020s). The treatment or condition label corresponds to: over 15 received Ad26.COV2.S at low or high dose, single or two shots; about 5 received placebo; per-sample allocation not given. For vaccine and placebo recipients, the sequenced repertoires came from samples collected on day 63 after the first injection. Library preparation was by the immunoSEQ multiplex PCR assay. TCRdb carries this immuneACCESS record with in-frame sequences only. Its versions omit some clonotypes, under half of them owing to an unresolved V gene in the studies checked, with the rest unexplained. The sample records around 300,000 clones, about 88% of which are singletons. Approximately 11% of the sample lies in the top ten. The input for sequencing was peripheral blood, taken in a trial of Ad26.COV2.S vaccine versus placebo. These receptors all come from a person aged 18-65 years who received the Ad26.COV2.S COVID-19 vaccine or a placebo.

V gene TRBV10-3 combines with J gene TRBJ1-1; 10 nucleotides align to TRBD1. The CDR3 totals 15 residues. V lost 2 bases to trimming and J lost 5 bases; unmatched junction nucleotides: 5. Germline assignment: CDR1 ENHRY and CDR2 SYGVKD. CDR3 bases: TGTGCCATCAGTGAGGGACAGGGGGTCAGGACTGAAGCTTTCTTT. Amino acids: CAISEGQGVRTEAFF.

The CDR3 is CASSWGPIGTSGEQYF. In DNA, the CDR3 is TGCGCCAGCAGCTGGGGCCCGATCGGGACTAGCGGCGAGCAGTACTTC. This chain links TRBV5-1 with TRBJ2-7; TRBD2 agrees at 11 bases. The CDR3 covers 16 residues. Germline CDR1 SGHRS, CDR2 YFSETQ. V shed 3 bases, J shed 6 bases, and the junction held 11 bases outside the gene matches.

V is TRBV28 and J is TRBJ1-1; 9 positions match TRBD1. Germline loops: CDR1 MDHEN, CDR2 SYDVKM. This CDR3 spans 14 amino acids. Trimming removed 10 bases from V and 5 bases from J; junction bases left unmatched: 11. The DNA for the CDR3 is TGTGCCACCCGAGGGACAGGGATAACAACTGAAGCTTTCTTT. This gives the protein CATRGTGITTEAFF.

The CDR3 is CASSLGTAENTEAFF. In DNA, the CDR3 is TGCGCCAGCAGCCTGGGGACAGCAGAGAACACTGAAGCTTTCTTT. This chain joins TRBV5-1 and TRBJ1-1; 7 bases line up with TRBD1. The CDR3 is 15 amino acids. V lost 4 bases to trimming and J lost 1 base; unmatched junction nucleotides: 7. CDR1 is SGHRS, CDR2 YFSETQ, per germline.

The chain combines TRBV7-9 with TRBJ1-2; D is unresolved. The germline V gene has CDR1 SEHNR and CDR2 FQNEAQ (reference sequence). The V end was cut by 4 bases, the J end by 1 base, with 10 bases between. This CDR3 contains 14 residues. The CDR3 coding sequence is TGTGCCAGCAGCTCCCAAGAAATTAACTATGGCTACACCTTC. Encoded protein: CASSSQEINYGYTF.